These T cell receptor beta chains were read from a single sample in a study of technical replicates of blood from a few donors. This table comes from immunoSEQ multiplex PCR, and its TCRdb copy is limited to in-frame clones, with some not included. The sample lists under 90,000 clones; 93% were seen once. Sequenced input: T cells isolated from PBMCs. The receptors were sampled from a human donor in good health. Each CDR3 is given with its conserved first and last residue. D genes are given only for firm matches. Not all rows give a size; the values are once, few, many and, for expanded clones, a class.

d_gene	abundance	v_gene	j_gene	CDR3aa	CDR3nt
TRBD1	once	TRBV9	TRBJ1-2	CASRATGIYGYTF	TGTGCCAGCAGAGCGACAGGGATCTATGGCTACACCTTC
TRBD2	.	TRBV10-1	TRBJ2-1	CASSEPEAGHSYNEQFF	TGCGCCAGCAGTGAGCCGGAAGCGGGGCACTCCTACAATGAGCAGTTCTTC
TRBD1	.	TRBV2	TRBJ2-1	CASSGQGTEQFF	TGTGCCAGCAGTGGACAGGGTACTGAGCAGTTCTTC
TRBD2	.	TRBV4-2	TRBJ2-5	CASSQGETSGRNQETQYF	TGTGCCAGCAGCCAAGGGGAGACTAGCGGGAGGAACCAAGAGACCCAGTACTTC
.	.	TRBV4-2	TRBJ2-1	CASSQDGQGLDEQFF	TGTGCCAGCAGCCAAGATGGGCAGGGGCTCGATGAGCAGTTCTTC
TRBD2	.	TRBV5-4	TRBJ2-7	CASSHIALAASSYEQYF	TGTGCCAGCAGCCACATTGCACTAGCGGCTAGCTCCTACGAGCAGTACTTC
.	.	TRBV5-1	TRBJ2-3	CASSFIGTTRTDTQYF	TGCGCCAGCAGCTTTATAGGCACTACCCGAACAGATACGCAGTATTTT
TRBD1	.	TRBV7-9	TRBJ2-3	CASSLVSPGQGNLDTQYF	TGTGCCAGCAGCTTAGTCTCCCCGGGACAGGGGAACTTAGATACGCAGTATTTT
TRBD2	.	TRBV30	TRBJ2-5	CAWSASGGGETQYF	TGTGCCTGGAGTGCAAGCGGGGGTGGGGAGACCCAGTACTTC
.	.	TRBV11-3	TRBJ1-2	CASSSREDGYTF	TGTGCCAGCAGCTCCCGGGAGGATGGCTACACCTTC
.	.	TRBV29-1	TRBJ1-2	CSVVTGYGYTF	TGCAGCGTTGTGACAGGCTATGGCTACACCTTC
TRBD1	.	TRBV6-1	TRBJ1-6	CASTRSGQSNSPLHF	TGTGCCAGCACCCGCTCGGGACAGTCTAATTCACCCCTCCACTTT
TRBD2	.	TRBV4-1	TRBJ2-5	CASSQGTSGGHYREAQYF	TGCGCCAGCAGCCAGGGTACTAGCGGGGGGCACTATAGAGAGGCCCAGTACTTC
TRBD2	.	TRBV11-1	TRBJ2-3	CASSLAAGADTQYF	TGTGCCAGCAGCTTAGCAGCGGGGGCAGATACGCAGTATTTT
TRBD1	.	TRBV28	TRBJ2-7	CASMAGQGLEQYF	TGTGCCAGCATGGCGGGACAGGGTCTCGAGCAGTACTTC